These 27 T cell receptor beta chains share one sample of origin, sequenced in a study of shared clonotypes between healthy human individuals. Profiling relied on immunoSEQ multiplex PCR, and the TCRdb table lists in-frame clones only, not all of them. This sample has about 2.1 million clones, with 90% to 95% found just once. Terminally differentiated effector memory CD45RA+ cells were excluded by CCR7 positive selection of CD45RO-negative cells. The sequencing sample was made of naive CD8+ T cells from PBMCs. The receptors shown here come from a man between 18 and 29 years old in good health. Some clones in this sample may be carry-over from other donors' samples.

The chain couples TRBV9 to TRBJ2-5; 7 nucleotides line up with TRBD2. The length of the CDR3 is 15 residues. V shed 0 bases and J 7 bases; nucleotides not matched to a gene: 9. The V gene's germline CDR1 is SGDLS and CDR2 YYNGEE. CDR3 loop: CASSVGLLAAATQYF. In nucleotides, the CDR3 is TGTGCCAGCAGCGTAGGCCTCCTAGCGGCGGCGACCCAGTACTTC.

This rearrangement joins TRBV6-4 to TRBJ2-3; the match to TRBD1 covers 7 bases. Germline V gene sequence: CDR1 MRHNA, CDR2 SNTAGT. Trimming cost V 6 bases and J 3 bases; bases outside gene matches: 9. The CDR3 is made up of 15 amino acids. In DNA form, the CDR3 reads TGTGCCAGCAGCGAGGGACAGTATGGTACAGATACGCAGTATTTT. It translates to CASSEGQYGTDTQYF.

The chain combines TRBV7-8 with TRBJ2-1; D is possibly TRBD2 (5 bases). Trimming removed 3 bases from V and 8 bases from J, with 17 bases in between. In germline, CDR1 is SGHVS, CDR2 FQNEAQ. This CDR3 contains 15 residues. The CDR3 DNA follows: TGTGCCAGCAGCTTTGCAGGTGGGAGTTTGTATGAGCAGTTCTTC. Residues: CASSFAGGSLYEQFF.

Only one count was recorded for this clone. This rearrangement joins TRBV25-1 to TRBJ2-1, with 7 bases fitting TRBD2. The CDR3 is made up of 15 amino acids. The junction had 10 bases not matched to a gene; V was cut back by 1 base and J by 10 bases. Germline CDR1 and CDR2: MGHDK and SYGVNS. The CDR3 is CASSEWWRENEEQFF. CDR3 in DNA: TGTGCCAGCAGTGAATGGTGGCGGGAGAATGAGGAGCAGTTCTTC.

The chain has TRBV25-1 and TRBJ1-1; tentative D call: TRBD1 (6 bases). The CDR3 totals 15 residues. V was clipped by 6 bases and J by 0 bases, with 14 bases between them. Germline loops: CDR1 MGHDK, CDR2 SYGVNS. The CDR3: CASREPGHLNTEAFF. The CDR3, as DNA: TGTGCCAGCAGGGAACCGGGACATTTGAACACTGAAGCTTTCTTT.

The chain employs TRBV14 and TRBJ1-1; TRBD1 is a possible D gene (5 bases). With 0 bases removed from V and 0 bases from J, the gap between germline ends came to 14 bases. CDR3 length equals 17 residues. Per the germline V gene, CDR1 is SGHDN and CDR2 is FVKESK. The CDR3 DNA sequence: TGTGCCAGCAGCCAAGATCGAAGGGGAGGAGTGAACACTGAAGCTTTCTTT. Translated, it gives CASSQDRRGGVNTEAFF.

This clone was observed once. The identical CDR3 is also encoded by other nucleotide sequences in the sample. This rearrangement joins TRBV14 to TRBJ1-2; a possible D gene is TRBD1 (6 bases). Germline V gene lookup returns CDR1 SGHDN and CDR2 FVKESK. This CDR3 region has 13 residues. Deletions cut 2 bases from V and 5 bases from J, with 9 bases between. The CDR3 DNA sequence: TGTGCCAGCAGCCAAAGGGGGGTTTATGGCTACACCTTC. Its translation is CASSQRGVYGYTF.

The rearrangement uses TRBV11-2 and TRBJ2-5, with D maybe TRBD2 (6 bases). The CDR3 has 15 residues. With 5 bases removed from V and 1 base from J, the gap between germline ends came to 14 bases. The V gene's germline CDR1 is SGHAT and CDR2 FQNNGV. In DNA, the CDR3 is TGTGCCAGCAGCAACCGGGACTCGCCCCAAGAGACCCAGTACTTC. As protein: CASSNRDSPQETQYF.

The J gene is TRBJ2-2, the V gene TRBV7-6; 7 nucleotides line up with TRBD1. Germline V gene sequence: CDR1 SGHVS, CDR2 FNYEAQ. Trimming removed 0 bases from V and 0 bases from J; junction bases left unmatched: 1. The CDR3 runs 16 residues. CDR3 DNA sequence: TGTGCCAGCAGCTTAGCGAGGGGGCCGAACACCGGGGAGCTGTTTTTT. Amino acids: CASSLARGPNTGELFF.

As concerns this clone: Other DNA sequences in this sample translate to the same CDR3. In DNA form, the CDR3 reads TGTGCCAGCAGTTTATTAGGGACTAGCGGGAGAACTGGGGAGCTGTTTTTT. It encodes CASSLLGTSGRTGELFF. This chain joins TRBV27 and TRBJ2-2, with 14 bases aligning to TRBD2. With V trimmed by 1 base and J by 8 bases, 6 bases remained unmatched. There are 17 residues in the CDR3. Germline V gene sequence: CDR1 MNHEY, CDR2 SMNVEV (reference sequence).

CDR3 protein: CASSWARTDTQYF. The CDR3 DNA is TGTGCCAGCAGTTGGGCTCGCACAGATACGCAGTATTTT. The rearrangement joins TRBV27 to TRBJ2-3; D is unclear. This CDR3 has 13 amino acids. CDR1 MNHEY and CDR2 SMNVEV come from the germline V gene (reference sequence). The V gene lost 4 bases and the J gene lost 1 base, with 6 bases spanning the gap.

The chain links TRBV9 to TRBJ1-1; D gene ambiguous. The CDR3 extends over 13 amino acids. The V end lost 4 bases, the J end lost 3 bases, and 10 bases lay between the germline ends. Germline V gene data show CDR1 as SGDLS and CDR2 as YYNGEE. The CDR3 protein is CASSWLGYTEAFF. The DNA of the CDR3 is TGTGCCAGCAGCTGGTTGGGGTACACTGAAGCTTTCTTT.

The rearrangement joins TRBV27 to TRBJ2-1; D is undetermined. The CDR3 covers 14 residues. The ends were cut back, 2 bases at V and 6 bases at J, with 11 bases in the middle. The germline V gene has CDR1 MNHEY and CDR2 SMNVEV (reference sequence). CDR3 sequence: CASSLGLGPNEQFF. The CDR3, as DNA: TGTGCCAGCAGTTTAGGGCTAGGTCCCAATGAGCAGTTCTTC.

The chain uses TRBV4-1 and TRBJ2-3; D is unresolved. Germline CDR1 MGHRA, CDR2 YSYEKL. V lost 3 bases and J 4 bases, leaving 8 bases between the germline ends. There are 13 residues in the CDR3. The CDR3 is CASSHTPPDTQYF. CDR3 nucleotides: TGCGCCAGCAGCCACACCCCCCCAGATACGCAGTATTTT.

In regard to this clone: At the DNA level, this CDR3 is encoded by other sequences in the same sample as well. The chain is built from TRBV5-1 and TRBJ2-1, with 8 bases matching TRBD2. Germline CDR1 and CDR2: SGHRS and YFSETQ. Unmatched junction bases numbered 10, after V lost 4 bases and J lost 7 bases. This CDR3 comprises 15 residues. CDR3: CASSPAGLAGNEQFF. The DNA of the CDR3 is TGCGCCAGCAGCCCGGCTGGACTAGCCGGGAATGAGCAGTTCTTC.

The rearrangement uses TRBV9 and TRBJ2-1; no clear D. The CDR3 runs to 14 residues. V shed 0 bases and J shed 4 bases, with 8 bases lying between them. Germline lookup yields CDR1 SGDLS and CDR2 YYNGEE. This chain's CDR3 is CASSVGADYNEQFF. DNA of the CDR3: TGTGCCAGCAGCGTAGGGGCGGATTACAATGAGCAGTTCTTC.

Details on this clone: The sample holds other DNA sequences that translate to the same CDR3. This chain connects TRBV19 to TRBJ1-5, with 8 nucleotides matching TRBD1. V trimming: 6 bases; J trimming: 5 bases; junction bases outside the gene matches: 9. Looked up from germline, CDR1 is LNHDA and CDR2 is SQIVND (reference sequence). This CDR3 has 15 amino acids. CDR3 nucleotide sequence: TGTGCCAGTAGCCCGGACAGGGAAGGGGATCAGCCCCAGCATTTT. Its protein is CASSPDREGDQPQHF.

The chain is built from TRBV6-1 and TRBJ2-3; a weak D match, TRBD2 (5 bases). CDR3 length: 13 residues. Per germline, CDR1 MNHNS and CDR2 SASEGT. Trimming left V 10 bases short and J 0 bases short, with 11 bases between. The CDR3 region has the DNA TGTGCCACCGAGACTACTAGCACAGATACGCAGTATTTT. It encodes CATETTSTDTQYF.

V and J are TRBV27 and TRBJ2-5; D is perhaps TRBD1 or TRBD2 (5 bases each). CDR1 is MNHEY and CDR2 is SMNVEV in the germline V gene (reference sequence). V gave up 3 bases and J gave up 4 bases, with 15 bases separating them. The CDR3 sequence is 15 residues long. CDR3 sequence reads: CASSLFEGSGETQYF. The CDR3 nucleotides read TGTGCCAGCAGTTTGTTCGAGGGGTCAGGAGAGACCCAGTACTTC.

This chain joins TRBV7-6 and TRBJ2-3; 11 bases are a match to TRBD2. Trimming cost V 5 bases and J 0 bases; bases outside gene matches: 7. Per the germline V gene, CDR1 is SGHVS and CDR2 is FNYEAQ. The CDR3 extends over 17 amino acids. CDR3 loop: CASSPGTSGLSTDTQYF. In DNA, the CDR3 is TGTGCCAGCAGCCCCGGGACTAGCGGTCTCAGCACAGATACGCAGTATTTT.

This rearrangement joins TRBV7-2 to TRBJ2-7; unclear D gene. V was clipped by 1 base and J by 10 bases, with 14 bases between them. Germline-derived CDR1 and CDR2 are SGHTA and FQGNSA. The CDR3 runs 13 residues. The CDR3 bases are TGTGCCAGCAGCTTAGTTACAGCCGCCCAACAGTACTTC. Protein sequence: CASSLVTAAQQYF. The variable domain in full, with the rest retrieved from reference TRBV7-2 and TRBJ2-7, is GAGVSQSPSNKVTEKGKDVELRCDPISGHTALYWYRQSLGQGLEFLIYFQGNSAPDKSGLPSDRFSAERTGGSVSTLTIQRTQQEDSAVYLCASSLVTAAQQYFGPGTRLTVT.

The chain employs TRBV2 and TRBJ2-7, with D perhaps matching TRBD1 (5 bases). V was trimmed by 6 bases and J by 5 bases, leaving 17 bases between them. The CDR3 totals 14 residues. The germline V gene has CDR1 SNHLY and CDR2 FYNNEI. In DNA form, the CDR3 reads TGTGCCAGCAGCCTTGGGGCAGGGAAGGACGAGCAGTACTTC. Translating gives CASSLGAGKDEQYF.

The chain uses TRBV19 and TRBJ1-2; possibly TRBD1 for D (6 bases). Germline values: CDR1 LNHDA, CDR2 SQIVND (reference sequence). The CDR3 runs 13 residues. The V end lost 6 bases, the J end lost 2 bases, and 10 bases lay between the germline ends. CDR3 nucleotides: TGTGCCAGTAGCTTCGGACAGAACTATGGCTACACCTTC. Protein product: CASSFGQNYGYTF.

The chain combines TRBV7-9 with TRBJ2-3; 8 nucleotides match TRBD2. After removal of 1 base from V and 2 bases from J, the junction contained 5 bases not matched to a gene. The CDR3 is made up of 16 amino acids. Germline-derived CDR1 and CDR2 are SEHNR and FQNEAQ (reference sequence). The CDR3 protein is CASSLDREGSTDTQYF. The CDR3 DNA sequence: TGTGCCAGCAGCTTAGATCGGGAGGGATCCACAGATACGCAGTATTTT.

The chain carries TRBV7-9 and TRBJ1-2; no reliable D call. The germline V gene encodes CDR1 SEHNR and CDR2 FQNEAQ (reference sequence). V was clipped by 3 bases and J by 4 bases, with 12 bases between them. The CDR3 consists of 14 residues. CDR3 DNA: TGTGCCAGCAGCTTCGTTGACATTCGCTATGGCTACACCTTC. It encodes CASSFVDIRYGYTF. The entire variable domain, with the rest obtained from reference TRBV7-9 and TRBJ1-2, is as follows: DTGVSQNPRHKITKRGQNVTFRCDPISEHNRLYWYRQTLGQGPEFLTYFQNEAQLEKSRLLSDRFSAERPKGSFSTLEIQRTEQGDSAMYLCASSFVDIRYGYTFGSGTRLTVV.

As concerns this clone: Other nucleotide sequences from this sample produce the same CDR3. The chain has TRBV28 and TRBJ2-7, with TRBD2 matching 13 bases. After removal of 2 bases from V and 2 bases from J, the junction contained 0 bases not matched to a gene. The CDR3 is 15 amino acids. Germline CDR1 is MDHEN and CDR2 is SYDVKM. The CDR3 region is CASSLGTSGAYEQYF. CDR3 sequence (DNA): TGTGCCAGCAGTTTAGGGACTAGCGGGGCCTACGAGCAGTACTTC. The full variable domain, in which reference TRBV28 and TRBJ2-7 provide the parts outside the CDR3, is DVKVTQSSRYLVKRTGEKVFLECVQDMDHENMFWYRQDPGLGLRLIYFSYDVKMKEKGDIPEGYSVSREKKERFSLILESASTNQTSMYLCASSLGTSGAYEQYFGPGTRLTVT.

The J gene is TRBJ1-6, the V gene TRBV2, with TRBD1 as a possible D gene (5 bases). The CDR3 contains 14 residues. Trimming removed 7 bases from V and 9 bases from J, with 16 bases in between. Germline loops: CDR1 SNHLY, CDR2 FYNNEI. In DNA, the CDR3 is TGTGCCAGCATCCCTGCGGGGGGAAGTTCACCCCTCCACTTT. Translating gives CASIPAGGSSPLHF.